These T cell receptor beta chains were read from a single sample in a study of beta chain features in type 1 diabetes. Using immunoSEQ multiplex PCR, the repertoire was profiled, and TCRdb retains in-frame clones only, with some absent. The sample has a few hundred thousand clones, around 9.6% seen once. Sequencing was carried out using central memory CD4+ T cells from blood. The source of these receptors is a man aged 25-45 years with type 1 diabetes. CDR3s include the opening cysteine and the closing phenylalanine or tryptophan. The D gene is left open where the match is weak. Size tells how often a clone was seen (once, few, many) or the class of an expanded clone, and some rows leave it out.

TGTGCCATCAGTGAGTACGACAGCTCCGTCGCTGAAGCTTTCTTT	CAISEYDSSVAEAFF	.	TRBJ1-1	.	TRBV10-3
TGTGCCAGCAGCTTGGATCTAGCTGGATCCTACAATGAGCAGTTCTTC	CASSLDLAGSYNEQFF	.	TRBJ2-1	few	TRBV7-8
TGTGCCAGCAGCGAAACCTTGATTACTGAAGCTTTCTTT	CASSETLITEAFF	.	TRBJ1-1	few	TRBV2
TGTGCCAGTAAGGACCCGGGGGGCGCGGATGAGCAGTTCTTC	CASKDPGGADEQFF	.	TRBJ2-1	few	TRBV19
TGTGCCAGCAGCAGTACCCGGACATCTTCCCCCTACGAGCAGTACTTC	CASSSTRTSSPYEQYF	.	TRBJ2-7	.	TRBV7-2
TGTGCCAGCAGCCAAGAGCTAGCGCGCACAGATACGCAGTATTTT	CASSQELARTDTQYF	.	TRBJ2-3	.	TRBV4-2
TGTGCCAGCAGCTTAGACGGATCCACACTCTATGGCTACACCTTC	CASSLDGSTLYGYTF	.	TRBJ1-2	few	TRBV7-2
TGCGCCAGCAGCTTGGAGGGTTCCTCCTACAATGAGCAGTTCTTC	CASSLEGSSYNEQFF	.	TRBJ2-1	few	TRBV5-1
TGTGCCAGCTGTGTGACAGAAGAGACCCAGTACTTC	CASCVTEETQYF	.	TRBJ2-5	few	TRBV28
TGTGCCAGCAGTTTGCAGGGCCTCCATGGTGAAGCTTTCTTT	CASSLQGLHGEAFF	.	TRBJ1-1	.	TRBV27
TGTGCCAGTAGTATTTCCGGGACGAGGGGCGAGACCCAGTACTTC	CASSISGTRGETQYF	.	TRBJ2-5	few	TRBV19
TGCGCCAGCAGCCTTGGAGAGGGGCCAGAGACCCAGTACTTC	CASSLGEGPETQYF	.	TRBJ2-5	few	TRBV4-1
TGTGCCAGCAGCGTAGCGGGGCAGGGATATGGCTACACCTTC	CASSVAGQGYGYTF	.	TRBJ1-2	few	TRBV9
TGTGCCAGCAGCCTGACTAGCGGCAATGAGCAGTTCTTC	CASSLTSGNEQFF	TRBD2	TRBJ2-1	.	TRBV9
TGCGCCAGCAGCTTGACTAGCGGGAATCTCGAGCAGTACTTC	CASSLTSGNLEQYF	TRBD2	TRBJ2-7	few	TRBV5-1
TGTGCCAGCAGCCCCCGAGCTGAAGCTTTCTTT	CASSPRAEAFF	.	TRBJ1-1	.	TRBV7-9
TGTTCCAGCAGCTTTAGTGGGGCAGAGCAGTTCTTC	CSSSFSGAEQFF	.	TRBJ2-1	.	TRBV7-9
TGTGCCAGCAGCCATCCGGGGAACACTGAAGCTTTCTTT	CASSHPGNTEAFF	.	TRBJ1-1	many	TRBV14
TGTGCCAGCAGGGGAGGTTTGGATTTTGAAGCTTTCTTT	CASRGGLDFEAFF	.	TRBJ1-1	.	TRBV28
TGTGCCAGCAGCCCGGACAGGGGAGGCAATGAGCAGTTCTTC	CASSPDRGGNEQFF	TRBD1	TRBJ2-1	.	TRBV2
TGTGCCAGCAGTTCATATGCCGGACAGATCTATGGCTACACCTTC	CASSSYAGQIYGYTF	.	TRBJ1-2	few	TRBV27
TGTGCCAGTTCGGCCCCAGGGTGGACTGAAGCTTTCTTT	CASSAPGWTEAFF	.	TRBJ1-1	.	TRBV28
TGCGCCAGCAGTGAGCCCGGGAAGCCAGATACGCAGTATTTT	CASSEPGKPDTQYF	.	TRBJ2-3	.	TRBV10-1
TGTGCCAGCAGCTGGGGACTAGCGGGAGGAACGCAGTATTTT	CASSWGLAGGTQYF	TRBD2	TRBJ2-3	few	TRBV27
TGTGCCAGCAGCTACACACAGGGATCAACCTACAATGAGCAGTTCTTC	CASSYTQGSTYNEQFF	.	TRBJ2-1	few	TRBV9
TGCGCCAGCAGCCAAGATCAAAGGGTGGGGTTCACCGGGGAGCTGTTTTTT	CASSQDQRVGFTGELFF	.	TRBJ2-2	.	TRBV4-3
TGCAGCGCCAAAGCTTTAGGACTAGCGGGAGGTCCAGATACGCAGTATTTT	CSAKALGLAGGPDTQYF	TRBD2	TRBJ2-3	few	TRBV29-1
TGTGCCAGCAGCTTAACCCCCTCCGGGCAGCCCCAGCATTTT	CASSLTPSGQPQHF	.	TRBJ1-5	.	TRBV7-2
TGTGCCAGCAGCGTAGGTCCCACAGATACGCAGTATTTT	CASSVGPTDTQYF	.	TRBJ2-3	.	TRBV9
TGTGCCAGCAGCTTGGAACTCTCCTACGAGCAGTACTTC	CASSLELSYEQYF	.	TRBJ2-7	few	TRBV5-4
TGCGCCAGCAGCCCCGGGGCCGACGTTTACAATGAGCAGTTCTTC	CASSPGADVYNEQFF	.	TRBJ2-1	.	TRBV5-1
TGTGCCAGCTCACCTAATGAATCCGGGACAGGGTCAGGGGAGCAGTACTTC	CASSPNESGTGSGEQYF	TRBD1	TRBJ2-7	.	TRBV18
TGTGCCAGCAGCCTGGCCGGGGCCAAGGGCTTTGCAACTAATGAAAAACTGTTTTTT	CASSLAGAKGFATNEKLFF	.	TRBJ1-4	.	TRBV5-4
TGTGCCAGCAGCCTTACCTGGGGCGATCAGCCCCAGCATTTT	CASSLTWGDQPQHF	.	TRBJ1-5	.	TRBV7-3
TGTGCCAGCAGGCCGCATGGGGACTTCTCGTTGAACACCGGGGAGCTGTTTTTT	CASRPHGDFSLNTGELFF	.	TRBJ2-2	.	TRBV2
TGTGCCAGCACCCTCCGGGACATCTTCCATGAGCAGTTCTTC	CASTLRDIFHEQFF	.	TRBJ2-1	few	TRBV28
TGCGCCAGCAGCCGGGGGCCTACGAACACTGAAGCTTTCTTT	CASSRGPTNTEAFF	.	TRBJ1-1	.	TRBV4-1
TGTGCCAGCAGCATCGAGAGGGGTGTTATGACTCCCTACGAGCAGTACTTC	CASSIERGVMTPYEQYF	.	TRBJ2-7	.	TRBV5-5
TGCGCCAGCAGCCAAGAGGTCATGGGAGACCAGCCCCAGCATTTT	CASSQEVMGDQPQHF	.	TRBJ1-5	.	TRBV4-3
TGCGCCAGCAGCGTCCAGGGTAATGAGCAGTTCTTC	CASSVQGNEQFF	.	TRBJ2-1	many	TRBV5-1
TGTGCCAGCAGTAGCGGACAGACCTACGAGCAGTACTTC	CASSSGQTYEQYF	.	TRBJ2-7	.	TRBV28
TGCGCCAGCAGCCACAGAGGGGACAGGGCTACAGGCTACACCTTC	CASSHRGDRATGYTF	TRBD1	TRBJ1-2	few	TRBV5-1